A selection of T cell receptor beta chains follows, all from one sample in a study of identical twins. Each CDR3 protein gets one entry after TCRdb re-called the 5' RACE reads with MiXCR. This sample has approximately 230,000 distinct CDR3 sequences, with approximately 5.9% found just once. These data also featured in a second study, about T cells expressing NK-cell markers.

The sample was CD8+ T cells sorted from blood. These receptors were taken from a woman aged 18-35 years in good health. Both conserved end residues are part of each CDR3. The D gene is left open where the match is weak. Rows give clone size only sometimes, using once, few, many, or a class for an expanded clone.

many,16,TRBD2,TRBV7-2,TRBJ2-1,CASSLRATSGVNEQFF,TGTGCCAGCAGCTTACGGGCGACTAGCGGTGTCAATGAGCAGTTCTTC
many,14,NA,TRBV5-1,TRBJ2-7,CASSLEGGSYEQYF,TGCGCCAGCAGCTTGGAGGGAGGTTCCTACGAGCAGTACTTC
NA,11,NA,TRBV11-2,TRBJ2-5,CASSYTETQYF,TGTGCCAGCAGCTACACGGAGACCCAGTACTTC
NA,14,TRBD1,TRBV5-1,TRBJ2-3,CASSGQGRPDTQYF,TGCGCCAGCAGCGGACAGGGTCGGCCAGATACGCAGTATTTT
NA,14,NA,TRBV6-2/TRBV6-3,TRBJ1-5,CATSGARSNQPQHF,TGTGCCACCTCAGGGGCACGTAGCAATCAGCCCCAGCATTTT
few,16,TRBD1,TRBV5-1,TRBJ2-1,CASSHGQGATLGGQFF,TGCGCCAGCAGCCACGGACAGGGGGCTACCCTCGGGGGGCAGTTCTTC
many,12,NA,TRBV7-9,TRBJ2-3,CASSLAADTQYF,TGTGCCAGCAGCTTAGCGGCAGATACGCAGTATTTT
NA,14,TRBD1,TRBV19,TRBJ2-7,CASSMTGIAYEQYF,TGTGCCAGTAGTATGACAGGGATTGCCTACGAGCAGTACTTC
NA,17,NA,TRBV27,TRBJ2-3,CASTLSPAAGGTDTQYF,TGTGCCAGCACCCTTTCCCCCGCGGCAGGGGGCACAGATACGCAGTATTTT
NA,15,TRBD1,TRBV20-1,TRBJ2-7,CSALEPGQGPYEQYF,TGCAGTGCCCTCGAACCGGGACAGGGGCCCTACGAGCAGTACTTC
few,14,NA,TRBV10-3,TRBJ1-4,CAISDRRPNEKLFF,TGTGCCATCAGTGACAGGCGGCCTAATGAAAAACTGTTTTTT